This T cell receptor (beta chain) originates from a study of CD8 T cell repertoires and HIV-1 epitope variants. About the research overall: Twenty-five autologous and known Gag and Nef epitope variant peptides each stimulated T cells separately.

Regarding this clone: Its specificity is unknown.

The CDR3 contains 14 residues. The V and J ends lost 3 bases and 1 base, in that order; junction bases with no gene match: 3. Germline V gene lookup returns CDR1 SGDLS and CDR2 YYNGEE. TCRdb keeps only in-frame clones here, not all; method: immunoSEQ multiplex PCR. Here the sample spans 4,000 to 6,000 clones, around three fifths being singletons. The sample consisted of cultured CD8+ T cells derived from PBMCs. The TCR was taken from a male donor with HIV. This chain links TRBV9 with TRBJ2-5; 7 bases match TRBD2. CDR3 in DNA: TGTGCCAGCAGCGAGGGACTACCCCAAGAGACCCAGTACTTC. Protein: CASSEGLPQETQYF.